The rows below give T cell receptor beta chains drawn from one sample of a study of persistence of HIV-infected CD4 T cells. Some clones are missing from TCRdb's copy, which holds only in-frame ones; the method was immunoSEQ multiplex PCR. Of approximately 19,000 clones in the sample, around three fifths are singletons; the top ten hold roughly 8%. Their cognate antigens are unknown. This specimen was CD4+ T cells sorted from PBMCs after approximately 19-hour stimulation, taken from a patient who received antiretroviral therapy. These receptors came from an adult woman with HIV who was CMV-seropositive. Each CDR3 is given with its conserved first and last residue. Fields, in order: CDR3 DNA, CDR3 protein, J gene, V gene, D gene, clone size. D genes are given only for firm matches. Clone size appears in some rows only: once, few, many, or a class for an expanded clone.

CDR3 DNA: TGTGCCAGCAGTTCCGGGGGGCCGGGCTACACCTTC; CDR3 protein: CASSSGGPGYTF; J gene: TRBJ1-2; V gene: TRBV6-2/TRBV6-3; D gene: .; clone size: medium-sized
CDR3 DNA: TGCGCCAGCAGCTTGGTAGCCAGTTATGGCTACACCTTC; CDR3 protein: CASSLVASYGYTF; J gene: TRBJ1-2; V gene: TRBV5-1; D gene: .; clone size: .
CDR3 DNA: TGCAGTGCTAGTGGCCGGGGGCCTAACACCGGGGAGCTGTTTTTT; CDR3 protein: CSASGRGPNTGELFF; J gene: TRBJ2-2; V gene: TRBV20-1; D gene: .; clone size: .
CDR3 DNA: TGCAGCTCGACCTCTGGAAACACCATATATTTT; CDR3 protein: CSSTSGNTIYF; J gene: TRBJ1-3; V gene: TRBV20-1; D gene: .; clone size: .
CDR3 DNA: TGTGCCAGCTCACCACCCCGAACCGGGGGGGGCGGTGGTGCAGATACGCAGTATTTT; CDR3 protein: CASSPPRTGGGGGADTQYF; J gene: TRBJ2-3; V gene: TRBV18; D gene: TRBD2; clone size: .
CDR3 DNA: TGTGCCAGCAGCCCCGCGTCGAGGTACAATGAGCAGTTCTTC; CDR3 protein: CASSPASRYNEQFF; J gene: TRBJ2-1; V gene: TRBV7-8; D gene: .; clone size: .
CDR3 DNA: TGTGCCAGCAGTGACTGGGGCTCCTACAATGAGCAGTTCTTC; CDR3 protein: CASSDWGSYNEQFF; J gene: TRBJ2-1; V gene: TRBV2; D gene: .; clone size: few
CDR3 DNA: TGCGCCAGCAGTCGACCCTTCGAACAGGGGGGCAATGGCTACACCTTC; CDR3 protein: CASSRPFEQGGNGYTF; J gene: TRBJ1-2; V gene: TRBV5-1; D gene: TRBD1; clone size: .
CDR3 DNA: TGTGCCAGCAGTATGAGGGGGGATAATGAAAAACTGTTTTTT; CDR3 protein: CASSMRGDNEKLFF; J gene: TRBJ1-4; V gene: TRBV2; D gene: .; clone size: .
CDR3 DNA: TGCGCCAGCAGTGAGTCTCGGGGGGGCCCCGGGGAGCTGTTTTTT; CDR3 protein: CASSESRGGPGELFF; J gene: TRBJ2-2; V gene: TRBV10-1; D gene: TRBD2; clone size: .
CDR3 DNA: TGTGCCAGCAGTCATTTCGCTGAGGATGGCTACACCTTC; CDR3 protein: CASSHFAEDGYTF; J gene: TRBJ1-2; V gene: TRBV12-3/TRBV12-4; D gene: .; clone size: .
CDR3 DNA: TGTGCCAGCAGCAACCGACAGGGCCGTAACTATGGCTACACCTTC; CDR3 protein: CASSNRQGRNYGYTF; J gene: TRBJ1-2; V gene: TRBV7-9; D gene: TRBD1; clone size: few
CDR3 DNA: TGTGCCAGCAGCGTAGACCCAGCGGGGGGCAGAGATACGCAGTATTTT; CDR3 protein: CASSVDPAGGRDTQYF; J gene: TRBJ2-3; V gene: TRBV9; D gene: TRBD2; clone size: .
CDR3 DNA: TGTGCCAGTAGTTTACGGACAGGGGACGAGCAGTACTTC; CDR3 protein: CASSLRTGDEQYF; J gene: TRBJ2-7; V gene: TRBV19; D gene: TRBD1; clone size: few
CDR3 DNA: TGTGCCAGCAGCGAAGCTATTAGTTACAATGAGCAGTTCTTC; CDR3 protein: CASSEAISYNEQFF; J gene: TRBJ2-1; V gene: TRBV9; D gene: .; clone size: once
CDR3 DNA: TGCGCCAGCTGGCTAGCGGGGGGCAATGAGCAGTTCTTC; CDR3 protein: CASWLAGGNEQFF; J gene: TRBJ2-1; V gene: TRBV5-1; D gene: TRBD2; clone size: few
CDR3 DNA: TGTGCCAGCAGCCGGGGGCACACTGAAGCTTTCTTT; CDR3 protein: CASSRGHTEAFF; J gene: TRBJ1-1; V gene: TRBV3-1/TRBV3-2; D gene: .; clone size: medium-sized
CDR3 DNA: TGTGCCACCAGTGATTGGTCGACAGGGGTTGGCTACACCTTC; CDR3 protein: CATSDWSTGVGYTF; J gene: TRBJ1-2; V gene: TRBV24-1; D gene: TRBD1; clone size: once
CDR3 DNA: TGCGCCAGCAAGACAGGCCCCAGCACAGATACGCAGTATTTT; CDR3 protein: CASKTGPSTDTQYF; J gene: TRBJ2-3; V gene: TRBV5-1; D gene: .; clone size: .
CDR3 DNA: TGTGCCAGCAGCCGCCGGGACGGAACTGAAAAACTGTTTTTT; CDR3 protein: CASSRRDGTEKLFF; J gene: TRBJ1-4; V gene: TRBV3-1/TRBV3-2; D gene: .; clone size: .
CDR3 DNA: TGTGCCAGCAGTGACGCAGTGGGGAATCAGCCCCAGCATTTT; CDR3 protein: CASSDAVGNQPQHF; J gene: TRBJ1-5; V gene: TRBV6-4; D gene: .; clone size: .
CDR3 DNA: TGTGCCAGCAGTTTTAGGGGAGGAACTGAAGCTTTCTTT; CDR3 protein: CASSFRGGTEAFF; J gene: TRBJ1-1; V gene: TRBV12-3/TRBV12-4; D gene: .; clone size: .
CDR3 DNA: TGTGCCAGCAGCTTAAGACAGGGTTCGTTTTCTGAAGCTTTCTTT; CDR3 protein: CASSLRQGSFSEAFF; J gene: TRBJ1-1; V gene: TRBV7-9; D gene: TRBD1; clone size: .
CDR3 DNA: TGCGCCAGCAGTGGAAGGGACATGACGGCCTACGAGCAGTACTTC; CDR3 protein: CASSGRDMTAYEQYF; J gene: TRBJ2-7; V gene: TRBV10-2; D gene: .; clone size: medium-sized
CDR3 DNA: TGTGCCAGCAGCTTGGGCGGGTCGACGGAAAAACTGTTTTTT; CDR3 protein: CASSLGGSTEKLFF; J gene: TRBJ1-4; V gene: TRBV7-9; D gene: .; clone size: medium-sized
CDR3 DNA: TGTGCCAGCAGGGTGGCTGAAGCTTTCTTT; CDR3 protein: CASRVAEAFF; J gene: TRBJ1-1; V gene: TRBV6-5; D gene: .; clone size: .
CDR3 DNA: TGTGCCAGTAGTGACGGACAGGGACTCAATCAGCCCCAGCATTTT; CDR3 protein: CASSDGQGLNQPQHF; J gene: TRBJ1-5; V gene: TRBV19; D gene: TRBD1; clone size: .
CDR3 DNA: TGTGCCAGCAGCCGGGTCGGGACAGGGTCATCTGGAAACACCATATATTTT; CDR3 protein: CASSRVGTGSSGNTIYF; J gene: TRBJ1-3; V gene: TRBV9; D gene: TRBD1; clone size: .
CDR3 DNA: TGCGCCAGCAGCGACACCCGGACTCAGGGCTACACCTTC; CDR3 protein: CASSDTRTQGYTF; J gene: TRBJ1-2; V gene: TRBV5-1; D gene: .; clone size: few
CDR3 DNA: TGTGCCACCAGCAGAGATGGTAGGGAAGGAGGGTTCTTC; CDR3 protein: CATSRDGREGGFF; J gene: TRBJ2-1; V gene: TRBV15; D gene: .; clone size: .
CDR3 DNA: TGTGCCAGTAGTATGAGCGGGGCTGGCTCCTACAATGAGCAGTTCTTC; CDR3 protein: CASSMSGAGSYNEQFF; J gene: TRBJ2-1; V gene: TRBV19; D gene: TRBD2; clone size: once
CDR3 DNA: TGTGCCAGCAGCTTAGACCCGGGACAGGCCTATGGCTACACCTTC; CDR3 protein: CASSLDPGQAYGYTF; J gene: TRBJ1-2; V gene: TRBV7-6; D gene: TRBD1; clone size: .
CDR3 DNA: TGTGCCAGCAGCAAACACGCACAGGGAGAAACCAATTCACCCCTCCACTTT; CDR3 protein: CASSKHAQGETNSPLHF; J gene: TRBJ1-6; V gene: TRBV3-1/TRBV3-2; D gene: .; clone size: .
CDR3 DNA: TGTGCCATCAGTGAGTCGCTGGAGGCATCCGAGACCCAGTACTTC; CDR3 protein: CAISESLEASETQYF; J gene: TRBJ2-5; V gene: TRBV10-3; D gene: .; clone size: .
CDR3 DNA: TGCGCCAGCAGCTTGGTCAGGGACTCCTATGGCTACACCTTC; CDR3 protein: CASSLVRDSYGYTF; J gene: TRBJ1-2; V gene: TRBV5-1; D gene: .; clone size: .
CDR3 DNA: TGTGCCAGCAGCAATACAGGGGTAAGAAGAACTGAAGCTTTCTTT; CDR3 protein: CASSNTGVRRTEAFF; J gene: TRBJ1-1; V gene: TRBV9; D gene: TRBD1; clone size: .
CDR3 DNA: TGCGCCAGCAGTCCGGACGGGAGCAATCAGCCCCAGCATTTT; CDR3 protein: CASSPDGSNQPQHF; J gene: TRBJ1-5; V gene: TRBV5-1; D gene: .; clone size: few
CDR3 DNA: TGTGCCAGTTGGGAAGGGGCGCAGGATCAGCCCCAGCATTTT; CDR3 protein: CASWEGAQDQPQHF; J gene: TRBJ1-5; V gene: TRBV19; D gene: .; clone size: once
CDR3 DNA: TGCGCCAGCAGCCAAGATAGTAGGCTCTATGGCTACACCTTC; CDR3 protein: CASSQDSRLYGYTF; J gene: TRBJ1-2; V gene: TRBV4-1; D gene: .; clone size: .
CDR3 DNA: TGCGCCAGCAGCTTGATCAATCTGACTCCAACCGGGGAGCTGTTTTTT; CDR3 protein: CASSLINLTPTGELFF; J gene: TRBJ2-2; V gene: TRBV5-1; D gene: .; clone size: .
CDR3 DNA: TGCGCCAGCGGGACTCTGGGGACCGGGGAGCTGTTTTTT; CDR3 protein: CASGTLGTGELFF; J gene: TRBJ2-2; V gene: TRBV5-1; D gene: .; clone size: medium-sized
CDR3 DNA: TGTGCCTGGAAGTGGGAGACTGAAGCTTTCTTT; CDR3 protein: CAWKWETEAFF; J gene: TRBJ1-1; V gene: TRBV30; D gene: .; clone size: .
CDR3 DNA: TGCAGTGCTATGCTGAACACTGAAGCTTTCTTT; CDR3 protein: CSAMLNTEAFF; J gene: TRBJ1-1; V gene: TRBV20-1; D gene: .; clone size: .
CDR3 DNA: TGTGCCAGTACCGGACTAGCGGGGGGGCCCAATGAGCAGTTCTTC; CDR3 protein: CASTGLAGGPNEQFF; J gene: TRBJ2-1; V gene: TRBV19; D gene: TRBD2; clone size: .
CDR3 DNA: TGTGCCAGCAGCCTGGGGACTAGCGGGGCCCTCACAGATACGCAGTATTTT; CDR3 protein: CASSLGTSGALTDTQYF; J gene: TRBJ2-3; V gene: TRBV3-1/TRBV3-2; D gene: TRBD2; clone size: .
CDR3 DNA: TGTGCCAGCAGCCAACTCAGGGGCGACTATGGCTACACCTTC; CDR3 protein: CASSQLRGDYGYTF; J gene: TRBJ1-2; V gene: TRBV7-2; D gene: .; clone size: few
CDR3 DNA: TGTGCCACCAGCAGGAGACAGGGAGAGACTGAAGCTTTCTTT; CDR3 protein: CATSRRQGETEAFF; J gene: TRBJ1-1; V gene: TRBV15; D gene: TRBD1; clone size: few
CDR3 DNA: TGCAGCGTGTCGCAGACAGGGAGTACTGAAGCTTTCTTT; CDR3 protein: CSVSQTGSTEAFF; J gene: TRBJ1-1; V gene: TRBV29-1; D gene: TRBD1; clone size: medium-sized
CDR3 DNA: TGTGCCAGCAGCCTCAGGGGTAGCGGGGGGTTTCGCAATGAGCAGTTCTTC; CDR3 protein: CASSLRGSGGFRNEQFF; J gene: TRBJ2-1; V gene: TRBV5-5; D gene: TRBD2; clone size: .
CDR3 DNA: TGTGCCTGGATCAGCGGGGGGGGCTCTGGAAACACCATATATTTT; CDR3 protein: CAWISGGGSGNTIYF; J gene: TRBJ1-3; V gene: TRBV30; D gene: .; clone size: .
CDR3 DNA: TGTGCCAGTAGTATATCAGGCCACTATGGCTACACCTTC; CDR3 protein: CASSISGHYGYTF; J gene: TRBJ1-2; V gene: TRBV19; D gene: .; clone size: .
CDR3 DNA: TGTGCCACCAGTGATGGCGGGACAGGGGGCAGGGAGCAGTTCTTC; CDR3 protein: CATSDGGTGGREQFF; J gene: TRBJ2-1; V gene: TRBV24-1; D gene: TRBD1; clone size: few
CDR3 DNA: TGTGCCTCGCGTAAGTCCTCGTATAATTCACCCCTCCACTTT; CDR3 protein: CASRKSSYNSPLHF; J gene: TRBJ1-6; V gene: TRBV27; D gene: .; clone size: few
CDR3 DNA: TGTGCCAGCAGCGTAGCTCCTGCTAACTACCCGCAGAGGACCCAGTACTTC; CDR3 protein: CASSVAPANYPQRTQYF; J gene: TRBJ2-5; V gene: TRBV9; D gene: .; clone size: .
CDR3 DNA: TGTGCCTGGGACACAAAGAACTATGGCTACACCTTC; CDR3 protein: CAWDTKNYGYTF; J gene: TRBJ1-2; V gene: TRBV30; D gene: .; clone size: .